This record looks at one T cell receptor (beta chain) sequence and its context. Its antigen is not identified. Measured with immunoSEQ multiplex PCR; TCRdb has only the in-frame clones, and not every one. The sample has about 160,000 clones, about 95% seen once; the top ten hold roughly 0.83%. The germline V gene encodes CDR1 MNHNS and CDR2 SASEGT. This CDR3 spans 11 amino acids. The ends were cut back, 6 bases at V and 8 bases at J, with 10 bases in the middle. This entry is derived from a study of cytomegalovirus exposure and HLA in healthy donors. Whole-study context: Per a later analysis, the approximately 600 first-cohort and approximately 120 validation repertoires shared one platform.

Study-level points and caveats: First-cohort TCR clusters were later found to tend to co-occur in the roughly 130 validation repertoires.

The rearrangement joins TRBV6-1 to TRBJ1-2; D not certain. Sequencing was performed on PBMCs. The sequence was collected from a woman under 30 in good health and CMV-seronegative. The CDR3 loop is CASRTSKGYTF. In DNA, the CDR3 is TGTGCCAGCAGGACATCTAAGGGCTACACCTTC.